This passage covers 30 T cell receptor beta chains from one sample sequenced in a study of cytomegalovirus exposure and HLA in healthy donors. In the PCR, 60 Vbeta and 13 Jbeta primers were used. Libraries were prepared by immunoSEQ multiplex PCR; TCRdb keeps only in-frame clonotypes and omits some of them. Of some 59,000 clones in the sample, roughly 84% were seen once. Material: PBMCs. These receptors were taken from a young woman in good health and CMV-seronegative.

The rearrangement links TRBV5-8 to TRBJ2-1; possibly TRBD1 for D (5 bases). Germline V gives CDR1 SGHTS, CDR2 YDEGEE. Trimming pared 1 base from V and 6 bases from J, leaving 11 bases between. The CDR3 consists of 14 residues. The CDR3 loop reads CASSLRGRVNEQFF. The CDR3 nucleotides are TGTGCCAGCAGCTTGCGAGGCAGGGTCAATGAGCAGTTCTTC.

CDR3: CASSDAGGGSPLHF. DNA for the CDR3: TGTGCCAGCAGCGATGCGGGGGGAGGTTCACCCCTCCACTTT. This rearrangement joins TRBV7-3 to TRBJ1-6, with TRBD1 as a possible D gene (5 bases). The CDR3 loop spans 14 amino acids. Germline loops: CDR1 SGHTA, CDR2 FQGTGA. V was shortened by 5 bases and J by 9 bases, with 14 bases between the two germline ends.

Concerning this clone itself: Distinct nucleotide sequences in the sample also encode this CDR3. The chain has TRBV11-2 and TRBJ2-5, with a tentative D call TRBD2 (5 bases). This CDR3 spans 18 amino acids. Germline lookup yields CDR1 SGHAT and CDR2 FQNNGV. Deletions cut 1 base from V and 2 bases from J, with 20 bases between. Here the CDR3 reads CASSLGSVGLAEQETQYF. CDR3 sequence (DNA): TGTGCCAGCAGCTTAGGCTCCGTCGGACTGGCGGAGCAAGAGACCCAGTACTTC.

CDR3 coding DNA: TGTGCCAGCAGCTTAAGTAGCGGGAGTCGCTACGAGCAGTACTTC. It translates to CASSLSSGSRYEQYF. The V call is TRBV11-2, the J call TRBJ2-7; 9 bases fit TRBD2. The CDR3 length is 15 residues. The germline V gene encodes CDR1 SGHAT and CDR2 FQNNGV. Unmatched junction bases numbered 5, after V lost 2 bases and J lost 3 bases.

A single count supports this clone. This chain connects TRBV27 to TRBJ2-7, with TRBD2 matching over 7 bases. The V segment lost 7 bases and the J segment 0 bases; nucleotides outside the gene matches: 9. The CDR3 consists of 15 residues. CDR1 MNHEY and CDR2 SMNVEV come from the germline V gene (reference sequence). CDR3 protein: CASKFGRELSYEQYF. CDR3 nucleotides: TGTGCCAGCAAATTTGGGCGGGAGCTCTCCTACGAGCAGTACTTC.

The chain recombines TRBV7-9 with TRBJ2-7, with 8 bases identical to TRBD2. CDR1 is SEHNR, CDR2 FQNEAQ, per germline (reference sequence). This CDR3 region has 18 residues. The J segment lost 0 bases and the V segment lost 0 bases, leaving 10 bases of the junction unmatched. The chain's CDR3 is CASSLAILAGISSYEQYF. The DNA for the CDR3 is TGTGCCAGCAGCTTAGCAATCCTAGCGGGTATATCCTCCTACGAGCAGTACTTC. Looking up the rest from reference TRBV7-9 and TRBJ2-7 gives the full variable domain: DTGVSQNPRHKITKRGQNVTFRCDPISEHNRLYWYRQTLGQGPEFLTYFQNEAQLEKSRLLSDRFSAERPKGSFSTLEIQRTEQGDSAMYLCASSLAILAGISSYEQYFGPGTRLTVT.

This clone was counted a single time. The chain recombines TRBV11-2 with TRBJ1-2; 8 nucleotides match TRBD1. Losses at the gene ends were 4 bases for V and 8 bases for J; bases not matched to a gene: 15. CDR3 length: 16 residues. CDR1 SGHAT and CDR2 FQNNGV come from the germline V gene. CDR3 region: CASSSRQTGEGGGYTF. The CDR3, as DNA: TGTGCCAGCAGCTCCCGCCAGACAGGGGAGGGCGGCGGCTACACCTTC.

This clone was observed a few times. The chain is built from TRBV9 and TRBJ1-2; 8 nucleotides line up with TRBD1. From germline, CDR1 is SGDLS and CDR2 YYNGEE. The V gene end was trimmed by 0 bases and the J gene end by 7 bases; junction bases not matched to a gene: 8. The CDR3 runs 15 residues. The CDR3 nucleotides are TGTGCCAGCAGCGTAGGAGGGACAGGCACCGCTGGCTACACCTTC. Protein sequence: CASSVGGTGTAGYTF.

The V gene is TRBV6-5, the J gene TRBJ1-1; no firm D call. V was shortened by 6 bases and J by 5 bases, with 7 bases between the two germline ends. Germline V gene lookup returns CDR1 MNHEY and CDR2 SVGAGI. This CDR3 has 11 amino acids. As DNA, the CDR3 is TGTGCCAGCAGGGTGCGAACTGAAGCTTTCTTT. Residues: CASRVRTEAFF.

The chain employs TRBV10-2 and TRBJ2-3, with TRBD2 identical over 13 bases. V shed 11 bases, J shed 6 bases, and the junction held 20 bases outside the gene matches. Germline V CDR1 and CDR2: WSHSY, SAAADI. The length of the CDR3 is 18 residues. Here the CDR3 DNA reads TGCGCCGGCACCCCAGGACTAGCGGGAGCTTTTTTTCCGGATACGCAGTATTTT. Its translation: CAGTPGLAGAFFPDTQYF.

V and J are TRBV27 and TRBJ1-2; D remains unclear. Germline CDR1 MNHEY, CDR2 SMNVEV (reference sequence). The V end lost 4 bases, the J end lost 4 bases, and 19 bases lay between the germline ends. This CDR3 is built from 16 residues. CDR3 sequence: CASSSQIRRERYGYTF. The DNA of the CDR3 is TGTGCCAGCAGTTCCCAAATACGTCGGGAACGCTATGGCTACACCTTC.

The J gene is TRBJ1-6, the V gene TRBV7-9; D is undetermined. CDR3 length equals 12 residues. Trimming took off 1 base at V and 9 bases at J, with 4 bases between the two ends. Germline V gene sequence: CDR1 SEHNR, CDR2 FQNEAQ (reference sequence). The DNA of the CDR3 is TGTGCCAGCAGCTTAGGGCCTTCACCCCTCCACTTT. As protein: CASSLGPSPLHF.

To note about this clone: The junction departs from the called germline gene at one end, perhaps through a read error. The V and J genes are TRBV9 and TRBJ2-1; 9 bases agree with TRBD1. The germline CDR1 and CDR2 sequences are SGDLS and YYNGEE. This CDR3 spans 16 amino acids. Here the CDR3 DNA reads TGTGCCAGCAGCGGAGGGACAGGGCGCTCCGACAATGAGCAGTTCTTC. Its protein product is CASSGGTGRSDNEQFF.

The chain has TRBV19 and TRBJ2-7; the match to TRBD1 covers 8 bases. With 4 bases clipped from V and 3 bases from J, the junction kept 5 bases outside the gene matches. This CDR3 has 14 amino acids. CDR1 LNHDA and CDR2 SQIVND come from the germline V gene (reference sequence). CDR3: CASSRKTGGYEQYF. The CDR3 DNA sequence: TGTGCCAGTAGTAGAAAAACAGGGGGCTACGAGCAGTACTTC.

The chain has TRBV7-3 and TRBJ2-3; 14 nucleotides line up with TRBD2. The CDR3 runs to 16 residues. The V and J ends lost 5 bases and 4 bases, in that order; junction bases with no gene match: 5. CDR1 is SGHTA and CDR2 is FQGTGA in the germline V gene. The CDR3 coding sequence is TGTGCCAGCAGCCCGGGACTAGCGGGAGATGCAGATACGCAGTATTTT. Translation gives CASSPGLAGDADTQYF.

V usage is TRBV29-1 and J usage is TRBJ2-1, with a tentative D call TRBD2 (6 bases). Germline lookup yields CDR1 SQVTM and CDR2 ANQGSEA. The germline V and J ends were trimmed by 1 base and 4 bases, with 20 bases remaining between them. The CDR3 totals 17 residues. The CDR3 loop is CSVEGYMSASDYNEQFF. CDR3 nucleotides: TGCAGCGTTGAAGGTTATATGTCGGCTAGCGATTACAATGAGCAGTTCTTC.

CDR3 DNA sequence: TGTGCCAGCAGTGGAGAGGACATTTCCTACGAGCAGTACTTC. Amino acids: CASSGEDISYEQYF. The chain combines TRBV6-1 with TRBJ2-7; maybe TRBD1 (5 bases). CDR1 and CDR2 from the germline V gene are MNHNS and SASEGT. Trimming cost V 4 bases and J 1 base, with 11 bases left between them. The CDR3 totals 14 residues.

This chain joins TRBV6-5 and TRBJ1-1; 8 bases map to TRBD1. Per germline, CDR1 MNHEY and CDR2 SVGAGI. V lost 5 bases, J lost 5 bases, and 7 bases stayed unmatched. The CDR3 totals 14 residues. CDR3 sequence: CASSRPGTGTEAFF. CDR3 DNA: TGTGCCAGCAGTCGACCGGGGACAGGTACTGAAGCTTTCTTT.

CDR3 loop: CAITNGNYGYTF. CDR3 coding DNA: TGTGCCATCACGAACGGGAACTATGGCTACACCTTC. The chain joins TRBV10-3 to TRBJ1-2, with no clear D. Trimming took 7 bases from V and 2 from J, leaving 8 bases between them. This CDR3 contains 12 residues. The germline gives CDR1 ENHRY, CDR2 SYGVKD.

The chain uses TRBV7-9 and TRBJ1-4, with 7 bases matching TRBD1. The CDR3 totals 14 residues. The V gene end was trimmed by 1 base and the J gene end by 7 bases; junction bases not matched to a gene: 3. Germline loops: CDR1 SEHNR, CDR2 FQNEAQ (reference sequence). The chain's CDR3 is CASSLDRGFEKLFF. In DNA form, the CDR3 reads TGTGCCAGCAGCTTAGACAGGGGTTTTGAAAAACTGTTTTTT.

The chain couples TRBV19 to TRBJ2-2; the D gene is possibly TRBD2 (6 bases). This CDR3 region has 15 residues. Germline CDR1 is LNHDA and CDR2 is SQIVND (reference sequence). V lost 3 bases and J lost 7, with 15 bases in between. CDR3 sequence reads: CASSMGNAGFGELFF. DNA for the CDR3: TGTGCCAGTAGTATGGGTAATGCGGGGTTCGGGGAGCTGTTTTTT. Using reference TRBV19 and TRBJ2-2 for the parts outside the CDR3, the full variable domain is DGGITQSPKYLFRKEGQNVTLSCEQNLNHDAMYWYRQDPGQGLRLIYYSQIVNDFQKGDIAEGYSVSREKKESFPLTVTSAQKNPTAFYLCASSMGNAGFGELFFGEGSRLTVL.

The chain uses TRBV25-1 and TRBJ2-7, with D unclear. This CDR3 region has 11 residues. Trimming shortened V by 5 bases and J by 5 bases, and 7 bases separated the two germline ends. Germline V gene data show CDR1 as MGHDK and CDR2 as SYGVNS. The CDR3: CASSRNNEQYF. CDR3 coding DNA: TGTGCCAGCAGTCGCAACAACGAGCAGTACTTC.

The CDR3 region is CASSEAYGRGIYGYTF. In nucleotides, the CDR3 is TGTGCCAGCAGTGAAGCGTACGGACGGGGAATCTATGGCTACACCTTC. The chain has TRBV6-1 and TRBJ1-2; D is unresolved. CDR1 MNHNS and CDR2 SASEGT come from the germline V gene. Trimming removed 0 bases from V and 4 bases from J, with 15 bases in between. The CDR3 is 16 residues long.

The chain joins TRBV28 to TRBJ1-5; maybe TRBD1 (5 bases). The CDR3 spans 16 residues. Germline V lookup: CDR1 MDHEN, CDR2 SYDVKM. Trimming pared 2 bases from V and 7 bases from J, leaving 18 bases between. The CDR3 nucleotides read TGTGCCAGCAGTTTAAGGGGCCGGGGGGGGAGGCAGCCCCAGCATTTT. It codes for CASSLRGRGGRQPQHF.

The chain combines TRBV27 with TRBJ2-7; tentatively, D is TRBD2 (5 bases). With 10 bases removed from V and 6 bases from J, the gap between germline ends came to 13 bases. The CDR3 runs 11 residues. CDR1 and CDR2 (germline): MNHEY, SMNVEV (reference sequence). CDR3 region: CATVGTSEQYF. The CDR3 DNA reads as TGTGCCACAGTGGGTACTAGCGAGCAGTACTTC.

The chain carries TRBV30 and TRBJ2-7, with D maybe TRBD1 (6 bases). The V gene lost 4 bases and the J gene lost 0 bases, with 16 bases spanning the gap. This CDR3 is 15 amino acids long. Per the germline V gene, CDR1 is GTSNPN and CDR2 is SVGIG (reference sequence). Here the CDR3 DNA reads TGTGCCTGGACCCGACGGGACATCAGCTCCTACGAGCAGTACTTC. Protein sequence: CAWTRRDISSYEQYF.

The chain recombines TRBV7-9 with TRBJ2-7; unclear D gene. This CDR3 is built from 16 residues. V was pared by 0 bases and J by 0 bases, with 12 bases between. Germline-derived CDR1 and CDR2 are SEHNR and FQNEAQ (reference sequence). The CDR3 DNA is TGTGCCAGCAGCTTAGCGCTTGCGGCCAGCTCCTACGAGCAGTACTTC. As protein: CASSLALAASSYEQYF.

This sequence joins TRBV27 and TRBJ2-1; the D gene is possibly TRBD2 (5 bases). CDR1 and CDR2 (germline): MNHEY, SMNVEV (reference sequence). This CDR3 is 14 amino acids long. Trimming took off 2 bases at V and 7 bases at J, with 12 bases between the two ends. CDR3 loop: CASSLPGSGNEQFF. The CDR3 coding sequence is TGTGCCAGCAGTTTACCCGGCTCGGGGAATGAGCAGTTCTTC.

This clone was counted a few times. This rearrangement joins TRBV19 to TRBJ1-4, with a weak D call TRBD1 (5 bases). The CDR3 has 15 residues. V gave up 2 bases and J gave up 8 bases, with 15 bases separating them. The V gene's germline CDR1 is LNHDA and CDR2 SQIVND (reference sequence). The CDR3 protein is CASSILGQGGEKLFF. CDR3 sequence (DNA): TGTGCCAGTAGTATACTGGGGCAGGGTGGGGAAAAACTGTTTTTT.

This chain connects TRBV9 to TRBJ2-3, with D perhaps matching TRBD2 (5 bases). This CDR3 has 15 residues. V was trimmed by 4 bases and J by 4 bases, leaving 16 bases between them. CDR1 is SGDLS, CDR2 YYNGEE, per germline. This chain's CDR3 is CASSPGGPGADTQYF. The CDR3 DNA reads as TGTGCCAGCAGCCCCGGAGGCCCCGGGGCAGATACGCAGTATTTT.